The rows below give T cell receptor beta chains drawn from one sample of a study of radiation and T cells in renal cell carcinoma. Some clones are missing from TCRdb's copy, which holds only in-frame ones; the method was immunoSEQ multiplex PCR. The repertoire consists of roughly 120,000 clones, with around 83% occurring once and the leading ten covering approximately 3%. The input for sequencing was blood, taken from a patient whose treatment included radiotherapy and nephrectomy. These receptors came from a woman aged 60-75 years with renal cell carcinoma. Each CDR3 is given with its conserved first and last residue. The D gene is left open where the match is weak. Expanded clones get a size class; other rows say once, few or many, or leave the size out.

>once|TRBD2|TRBV5-1|TRBJ2-1
CASSFLGSGGRNEQFF
TGCGCCAGCAGCTTCCTGGGTAGCGGGGGTCGGAATGAGCAGTTCTTC
>once|.|TRBV29-1|TRBJ1-1
CSVERGGATEAFF
TGCAGCGTTGAAAGGGGGGGGGCCACTGAAGCTTTCTTT
>.|TRBD1|TRBV5-1|TRBJ2-7
CASSWGTGRLSYEQYF
TGCGCCAGCAGCTGGGGGACAGGCCGTCTCTCCTACGAGCAGTACTTC
>.|TRBD1|TRBV5-1|TRBJ1-1
CASSFLTGGMNTEAFF
TGCGCCAGCAGCTTTCTGACAGGGGGCATGAACACTGAAGCTTTCTTT
>once|.|TRBV4-1|TRBJ1-3
CASSQVPVYSGNTIYF
TGCGCCAGCAGCCAAGTTCCGGTGTACTCTGGAAACACCATATATTTT
>.|TRBD1|TRBV9|TRBJ2-3
CASDRDTDTQYF
TGTGCCAGTGACAGGGACACAGATACGCAGTATTTT
>few|TRBD2|TRBV5-5|TRBJ2-5
CASSLEIASGRETQYF
TGTGCCAGCAGCTTGGAGATTGCTAGCGGGAGAGAGACCCAGTACTTC
>.|.|TRBV7-7|TRBJ2-5
CASSYQRQETQYF
TGTGCTAGCAGTTACCAACGACAAGAGACCCAGTACTTC
>few|.|TRBV2|TRBJ2-1
CASSGLDEQFF
TGTGCCAGCAGTGGGCTAGATGAGCAGTTCTTC
>.|.|TRBV5-1|TRBJ2-5
CASSSGGGQETQYF
TGCGCCAGCAGCTCCGGTGGGGGACAAGAGACCCAGTACTTC
>once|.|TRBV27|TRBJ2-5
CASSMGRGIGETQYF
TGTGCCAGCAGCATGGGACGGGGAATTGGAGAGACCCAGTACTTC
>.|TRBD1|TRBV9|TRBJ2-7
CASSTRTGGGEQYF
TGTGCCAGCAGCACGCGGACAGGTGGTGGCGAGCAGTACTTC
>.|.|TRBV6-1|TRBJ1-3
CASSVSPGGLSGNTIYF
TGTGCCAGCAGTGTTAGCCCTGGGGGCCTCTCTGGAAACACCATATATTTT
>.|.|TRBV6-6|TRBJ1-5
CASSYRTANQPQHF
TGTGCCAGCAGTTATCGGACAGCGAATCAGCCCCAGCATTTT
>.|TRBD1|TRBV5-1|TRBJ2-7
CASSLEQGGNQYF
TGCGCCAGCAGCTTGGAACAGGGGGGTAATCAGTACTTC
>.|.|TRBV9|TRBJ1-2
CASTLTAGDYGYTF
TGTGCCAGCACCTTAACAGCCGGGGACTATGGCTACACCTTC
>.|.|TRBV7-9|TRBJ1-1
CASSHKRRLNTEAFF
TGTGCCAGCAGCCATAAACGGAGATTGAACACTGAAGCTTTCTTT
>.|.|TRBV5-1|TRBJ2-7
CASSFPDGAYEQYF
TGCGCCAGCAGCTTCCCCGACGGAGCCTACGAGCAGTACTTC
>.|.|TRBV2|TRBJ1-4
CASSGGLPNEKLFF
TGTGCCAGCAGTGGTGGACTCCCTAATGAAAAACTGTTTTTT
>.|.|TRBV5-4|TRBJ1-5
CASSYLFQGRLNQPQHF
TGTGCCAGCAGCTACCTATTCCAGGGCCGTTTAAATCAGCCCCAGCATTTT
>once|.|TRBV28|TRBJ1-2
CASSGTYGYTF
TGTGCCAGCAGTGGGACCTATGGCTACACCTTC
>.|.|TRBV28|TRBJ2-5
CASSDPTRAQETQYF
TGTGCCAGCAGTGACCCCACGAGGGCTCAAGAGACCCAGTACTTC
>.|.|TRBV29-1|TRBJ1-2
CSVEGHSGYTF
TGCAGCGTTGAAGGGCATTCTGGCTACACCTTC
>.|TRBD2|TRBV4-1|TRBJ2-7
CASSQVGGRSYEQYF
TGCGCCAGCAGCCAAGTCGGCGGGAGGTCCTACGAGCAGTACTTC
>.|.|TRBV5-1|TRBJ1-2
CASSSREYYGYTF
TGCGCCAGCAGCTCGAGGGAGTACTATGGCTACACCTTC
>.|.|TRBV9|TRBJ2-5
CASSGQFLSETQYF
TGTGCCAGCAGCGGACAATTTCTTTCGGAGACCCAGTACTTC
>.|.|TRBV9|TRBJ1-3
CASSVGQSSGNTIYF
TGTGCCAGCAGCGTAGGACAGAGCTCTGGAAACACCATATATTTT
>few|.|TRBV28|TRBJ1-2
CASTRQTIYGYTF
TGTGCCAGCACGAGGCAAACTATTTATGGCTACACCTTC
>.|.|TRBV6-5|TRBJ2-2
CASTGNTGELFF
TGTGCCAGCACCGGGAACACCGGGGAGCTGTTTTTT